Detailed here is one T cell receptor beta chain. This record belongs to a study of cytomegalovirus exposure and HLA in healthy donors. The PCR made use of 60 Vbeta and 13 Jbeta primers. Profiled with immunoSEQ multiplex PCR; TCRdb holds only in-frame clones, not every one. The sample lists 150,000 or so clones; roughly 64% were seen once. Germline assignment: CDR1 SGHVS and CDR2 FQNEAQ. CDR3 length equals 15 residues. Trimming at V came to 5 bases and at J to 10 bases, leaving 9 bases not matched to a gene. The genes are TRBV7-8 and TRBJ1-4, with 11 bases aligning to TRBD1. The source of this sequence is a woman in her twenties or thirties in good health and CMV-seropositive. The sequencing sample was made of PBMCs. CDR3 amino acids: CASSAIGTGGVKLFF. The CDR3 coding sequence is TGTGCCAGCAGCGCCATAGGGACAGGGGGAGTAAAACTGTTTTTT.